This entry lists 22 T cell receptor beta chains sequenced from one sample in a study of shared T cell receptors in the human thymus. Profiled with immunoSEQ multiplex PCR; TCRdb holds only in-frame clones, not every one. The sample lists under 700,000 clones, about 80% occurring once. These data are also associated with another study on human thymus T cells.

The sequenced sample was thymocytes. The receptors were sampled from a boy in the first two years of life with a congenital heart defect.

V usage is TRBV4-3 and J usage is TRBJ2-1; 10 nucleotides match TRBD2. J was trimmed by 10 bases and V by 4 bases; bases with no gene match: 13. This CDR3 has 16 residues. The V gene's germline CDR1 is LGHNA and CDR2 YSLEER. CDR3 loop: CASSPTRLAGVEEQFF. The CDR3 DNA sequence: TGCGCCAGCAGCCCTACTCGGCTAGCGGGAGTGGAAGAGCAGTTCTTC.

The chain couples TRBV2 to TRBJ2-7; D is possibly TRBD2 (6 bases). This CDR3 has 14 residues. Between the trimmed V and J ends, which lost 5 bases and 2 bases, there was a span of 13 bases. Germline values: CDR1 SNHLY, CDR2 FYNNEI. The CDR3 sequence: CASSPLAGPYEQYF. In DNA, the CDR3 is TGTGCCAGCAGTCCCCTTGCGGGACCCTACGAGCAGTACTTC.

This chain connects TRBV6-5 to TRBJ1-1; a possible D gene is TRBD1 (6 bases). V lost 6 bases and J 4 bases, leaving 12 bases between the germline ends. Germline V gene sequence: CDR1 MNHEY, CDR2 SVGAGI. The CDR3 is 13 amino acids. This CDR3 reads CASSDRWSTEAFF. Written as DNA, the CDR3 is TGTGCCAGCAGCGACAGGTGGAGCACTGAAGCTTTCTTT.

J is TRBJ2-5 and V is TRBV11-2, with TRBD2 matching over 12 bases. The CDR3 is 20 amino acids. CDR1 and CDR2 from the germline V gene are SGHAT and FQNNGV. Trimming took 0 bases from V and 5 from J; bases not matched to a gene: 16. The CDR3 nucleotides are TGTGCCAGCAGCTTAGATCTGGGGAGGGCTAGCGGGAGGGCCCGGGAGACCCAGTACTTC. Translated, it gives CASSLDLGRASGRARETQYF.

J is TRBJ2-5 and V is TRBV6-1; tentative D call: TRBD1 (6 bases). V lost 6 bases and J lost 11, with 16 bases in between. CDR1 MNHNS and CDR2 SASEGT come from the germline V gene. The CDR3 runs 12 residues. The CDR3 is CASSLHRDGQYF. The CDR3 DNA follows: TGTGCCAGCAGCTTACACAGGGATGGGCAGTACTTC.

As DNA, the CDR3 is TGTGCCAGCAGCCCCAGACAGGGGTCCCAAGCTTTCTTT. This codes for CASSPRQGSQAFF. This rearrangement joins TRBV7-9 to TRBJ1-1, with 8 bases aligning to TRBD1. Per germline, CDR1 SEHNR and CDR2 FQNEAQ (reference sequence). The CDR3 covers 13 residues. V shed 5 bases, J shed 9 bases, and the junction held 8 bases outside the gene matches. Based on the CDR3 plus reference TRBV7-9 and TRBJ1-1, the full variable domain is DTGVSQNPRHKITKRGQNVTFRCDPISEHNRLYWYRQTLGQGPEFLTYFQNEAQLEKSRLLSDRFSAERPKGSFSTLEIQRTEQGDSAMYLCASSPRQGSQAFFGQGTRLTVV.

This clone was observed a handful of times. The rearrangement uses TRBV4-3 and TRBJ2-2; D might be TRBD1 (6 bases). Trimming left V 0 bases short and J 5 bases short, with 19 bases between. Germline V gene lookup returns CDR1 LGHNA and CDR2 YSLEER. The length of the CDR3 is 18 residues. The CDR3 nucleotides read TGCGCCAGCAGCCAAGATCGAGGGGGAAAGGGGAGAACCGGGGAGCTGTTTTTT. Encoded protein: CASSQDRGGKGRTGELFF.

This sequence joins TRBV4-3 and TRBJ2-7; 12 bases are shared with TRBD2. The germline CDR1 and CDR2 sequences are LGHNA and YSLEER. V lost 0 bases, J lost 2 bases, and 17 bases stayed unmatched. CDR3 length equals 21 residues. This CDR3 reads CASSQEPGVTSGSTETYEQYF. The CDR3 DNA reads TGCGCCAGCAGCCAAGAACCGGGGGTGACTAGCGGGAGTACTGAGACCTACGAGCAGTACTTC.

To note about this clone: The junction does not match germline at one end; this may be a read error. The rearrangement uses TRBV6-1 and TRBJ2-2, with 8 bases that match TRBD1. Germline V gene sequence: CDR1 MNHNS, CDR2 SASEGT. The CDR3 runs to 16 residues. The CDR3: CASTEGGRGHTGELFF. The CDR3 region has the DNA TGTGCCAGCACTGAAGGGGGCAGGGGGCACACCGGGGAGCTGTTTTTT.

V is TRBV6-1 and J is TRBJ2-5; the match to TRBD2 covers 8 bases. Germline V CDR1 and CDR2: MNHNS, SASEGT. The CDR3 has 16 amino acids. The ends lost 2 bases at V and 4 bases at J; junction bases unmatched: 9. Here the CDR3 DNA reads TGTGCCAGCAGTGAAAGGCAGCCAGCGGGAGTAGAGACCCAGTACTTC. Protein product: CASSERQPAGVETQYF.

J is TRBJ2-3 and V is TRBV29-1, with TRBD1 matching over 8 bases. Trimming at V came to 5 bases and at J to 2 bases, leaving 6 bases not matched to a gene. CDR1 SQVTM and CDR2 ANQGSEA come from the germline V gene. The CDR3 totals 14 residues. The CDR3 DNA follows: TGCAGCGTTTCCGGGACAGGATTCACAGATACGCAGTATTTT. Residues: CSVSGTGFTDTQYF.

The CDR3 bases are TGTGCCAGCAGCTCCCGGGACACCATATATTTT. Translating gives CASSSRDTIYF. The gene calls are TRBV7-4 and TRBJ1-3, with unresolved D. V was clipped by 4 bases and J by 8 bases, with 6 bases between them. The length of the CDR3 is 11 residues. Germline V CDR1 and CDR2: SGHVT, SQSDAQ.

The chain links TRBV30 to TRBJ2-3; TRBD2 is a possible D gene (7 bases). Germline V gene lookup returns CDR1 GTSNPN and CDR2 SVGIG (reference sequence). V was trimmed by 0 bases and J by 0 bases, leaving 13 bases between them. The CDR3 covers 16 residues. In nucleotides, the CDR3 is TGTGCCTGGAGTGTAGGGGGGAGGGCTAGCACAGATACGCAGTATTTT. Its translation is CAWSVGGRASTDTQYF.

The chain has TRBV4-1 and TRBJ1-1; D not certain. Trimming took 4 bases from V and 2 from J, leaving 20 bases between them. CDR1 is MGHRA, CDR2 YSYEKL, per germline. CDR3 length: 17 residues. CDR3 sequence: CASSPKEAMVGNTEAFF. As DNA, the CDR3 is TGCGCCAGCAGCCCGAAAGAAGCAATGGTTGGTAACACTGAAGCTTTCTTT.

The V gene is TRBV4-3, the J gene TRBJ2-7, with 7 bases matching TRBD2. Trimming removed 5 bases from V and 8 bases from J; junction bases left unmatched: 6. Germline CDR1 reads LGHNA; CDR2 reads YSLEER. This CDR3 is built from 12 residues. CDR3 in amino acids: CASSAGGGQQYF. The CDR3 DNA sequence: TGCGCCAGCAGCGCTGGCGGGGGACAGCAGTACTTC.

The CDR3 sequence: CSVAGQGVGYNEQFF. CDR3 sequence (DNA): TGCAGCGTTGCGGGACAGGGGGTCGGGTACAATGAGCAGTTCTTC. This rearrangement joins TRBV29-1 to TRBJ2-1; 11 bases map to TRBD1. V lost 4 bases to trimming and J lost 4 bases; unmatched junction nucleotides: 6. From germline, CDR1 is SQVTM and CDR2 ANQGSEA. The CDR3 sequence is 15 residues long.

The rearrangement links TRBV27 to TRBJ2-7; 9 nucleotides align to TRBD1. The germline V gene encodes CDR1 MNHEY and CDR2 SMNVEV (reference sequence). The trim removed 6 bases at V and 3 bases at J, leaving 6 bases unmatched. The CDR3 has 14 residues. CDR3 coding DNA: TGTGCCAGCAGGCCCGGGACAGGGCTCTACGAGCAGTACTTC. It translates to CASRPGTGLYEQYF.

The rearrangement links TRBV7-6 to TRBJ2-7; D may be TRBD2 (6 bases). Germline values: CDR1 SGHVS, CDR2 FNYEAQ. Trimming pared 5 bases from V and 5 bases from J, leaving 19 bases between. The CDR3 extends over 15 amino acids. The CDR3: CASSPIGGFEHEQYF. The CDR3 bases are TGTGCCAGCAGCCCTATCGGGGGATTCGAGCACGAGCAGTACTTC.

V usage is TRBV19 and J usage is TRBJ2-4, with 8 bases that match TRBD2. The CDR3 consists of 15 residues. Germline CDR1 LNHDA, CDR2 SQIVND (reference sequence). Unmatched junction bases numbered 5, after V lost 6 bases and J lost 1 base. CDR3 DNA sequence: TGTGCCAGTAGGCCCCCGGGGGGGGCCAAAAACATTCAGTACTTC. Translating it yields CASRPPGGAKNIQYF.

The V gene is TRBV29-1, the J gene TRBJ2-7; D is perhaps TRBD2 (5 bases). This CDR3 is built from 12 residues. Germline V gene sequence: CDR1 SQVTM, CDR2 ANQGSEA. The germline V and J ends were trimmed by 4 bases and 9 bases, with 16 bases remaining between them. CDR3 nucleotides: TGCAGCGTTGGTGACATTCGAAGCGGGCAGTACTTC. It is translated as CSVGDIRSGQYF.

The chain combines TRBV7-2 with TRBJ2-7, with TRBD2 identical over 13 bases. The CDR3 extends over 17 amino acids. Germline-derived CDR1 and CDR2 are SGHTA and FQGNSA. V gave up 1 base and J gave up 1 base; unmatched junction bases: 4. In DNA, the CDR3 is TGTGCCAGCAGCTTAGTCGGACTAGCGGGAGCGTCCTACGAGCAGTACTTC. The encoded protein is CASSLVGLAGASYEQYF.

A single count supports this clone. The J gene is TRBJ2-1, the V gene TRBV4-3, with a tentative D call TRBD2 (6 bases). The CDR3 length is 19 residues. V shed 4 bases and J shed 4 bases, with 26 bases lying between them. Germline values: CDR1 LGHNA, CDR2 YSLEER. CDR3 DNA sequence: TGCGCCAGCAGCCCACACACCCCGAGTTCGGGGCGGGGATACAATGAGCAGTTCTTC. Protein sequence: CASSPHTPSSGRGYNEQFF.